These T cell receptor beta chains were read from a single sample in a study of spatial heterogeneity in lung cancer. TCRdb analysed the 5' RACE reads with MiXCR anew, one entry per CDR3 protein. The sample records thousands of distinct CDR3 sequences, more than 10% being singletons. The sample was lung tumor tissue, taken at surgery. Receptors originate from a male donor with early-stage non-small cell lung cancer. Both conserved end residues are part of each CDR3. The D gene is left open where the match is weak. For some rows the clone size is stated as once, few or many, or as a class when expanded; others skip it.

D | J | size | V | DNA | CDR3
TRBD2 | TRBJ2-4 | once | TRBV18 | TGTGCCAGCTCACCACTAGCGGGAGAGGACATTCAGTACTTC | CASSPLAGEDIQYF
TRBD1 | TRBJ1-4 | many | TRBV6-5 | TGTGCCAGCAGTTTCACCGGGACAGGGGGCCCGGGTGAAAAACTGTTTTTT | CASSFTGTGGPGEKLFF
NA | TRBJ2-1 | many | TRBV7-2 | TGTGCCAGCAGCTTACCGGGAGCACATAGTGAGCAGTTCTTC | CASSLPGAHSEQFF
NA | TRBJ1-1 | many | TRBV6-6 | TGTGCCAGCAGTTTCCCTTTCTCTACAGGGAGGAACACTGAAGCTTTCTTT | CASSFPFSTGRNTEAFF
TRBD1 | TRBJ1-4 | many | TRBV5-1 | TGCGCCAGCAGCTTGGTCCCGACAGGGGCTGAAAAACTGTTTTTT | CASSLVPTGAEKLFF
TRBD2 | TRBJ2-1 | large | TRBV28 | TGTGCCAGCAGCCATCTAGCGGGGGAAACGTTGGGAGATGAGCAGTTCTTC | CASSHLAGETLGDEQFF
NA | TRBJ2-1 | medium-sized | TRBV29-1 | TGCAGCGTGAACCACAATGAGCAGTTCTTC | CSVNHNEQFF
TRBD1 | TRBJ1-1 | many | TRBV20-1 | TGCAGTGCTAGCCCCACGGGGACAGGGCCGAACACTGAAGCTTTCTTT | CSASPTGTGPNTEAFF
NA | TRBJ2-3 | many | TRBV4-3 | TGCGCCAGCAGCCAAGGAGAAAGGGAGTGGGGTACAGATACGCAGTATTTT | CASSQGEREWGTDTQYF
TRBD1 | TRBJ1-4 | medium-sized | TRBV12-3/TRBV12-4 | TGTGCCAGCAGTAGCGGGACAGGGGCAACTAATGAAAAACTGTTTTTT | CASSSGTGATNEKLFF
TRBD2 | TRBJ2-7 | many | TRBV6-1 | TGTGCCAGCAGTATGGGGAGCGGGAAGGGAGCCTACGAGCAGTACTTC | CASSMGSGKGAYEQYF
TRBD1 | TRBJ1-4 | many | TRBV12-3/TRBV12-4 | TGTGCCACCGGACAGGAAGCAACTAATGAAAAACTGTTTTTT | CATGQEATNEKLFF
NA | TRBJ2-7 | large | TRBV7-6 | TGTGCCAGCAGCCCTGGGCCAAACTACGAGCAGTACTTC | CASSPGPNYEQYF
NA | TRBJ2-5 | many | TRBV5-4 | TGTGCCAGCAGCTTGGCCGAGGGCGCGGAGACCCAGTACTTC | CASSLAEGAETQYF
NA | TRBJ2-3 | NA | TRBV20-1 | TGCAGTGCCCCCGATGGGGGCGCCGGGACAGATACGCAGTATTTT | CSAPDGGAGTDTQYF
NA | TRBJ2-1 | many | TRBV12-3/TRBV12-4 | TGTGCCAGCAGTTTGCCCTCATATGAGGTTATCTTC | CASSLPSYEVIF
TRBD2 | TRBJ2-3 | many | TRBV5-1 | TGCGCCAGCAGCTTGGGGGGACTAGCGGGAGTAGATACGCAGTATTTT | CASSLGGLAGVDTQYF
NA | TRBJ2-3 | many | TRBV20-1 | TGCAGTGCTAGAGATCCCTCGCGAGCGGCTAGCACAGATACGCAGTATTTT | CSARDPSRAASTDTQYF
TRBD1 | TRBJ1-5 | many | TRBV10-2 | TGCGCCACGACCGGGACAGGAAGGAATCAGCCCCAGCATTTT | CATTGTGRNQPQHF
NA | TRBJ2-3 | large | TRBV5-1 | TGCGCCAGCAGCTTCAGGACGGAAAGCACAGATACGCAGTATTTT | CASSFRTESTDTQYF
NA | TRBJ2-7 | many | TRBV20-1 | TGCAGTGCTAGATCTAGTTGGGGGCAGTACTTC | CSARSSWGQYF
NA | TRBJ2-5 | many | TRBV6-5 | TGTGCCAGCAGTTACTCGGTCCCGCAGATGGAGCAAGAGACCCAGTACTTC | CASSYSVPQMEQETQYF
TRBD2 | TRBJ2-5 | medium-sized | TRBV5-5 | TGTGCCAGCAGCTCGGGACTAGCGGGAGGACTTATACAAGAGACCCAGTACTTC | CASSSGLAGGLIQETQYF
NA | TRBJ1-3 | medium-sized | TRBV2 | TGTGCCAGCAGTGGGACGGCTGGAAACACCATATATTTT | CASSGTAGNTIYF
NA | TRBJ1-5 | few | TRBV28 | TGTGCCAGCACCCAGGGTAATCAGCCCCAGCATTTT | CASTQGNQPQHF
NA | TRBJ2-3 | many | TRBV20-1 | TGCAGTGCTGAGGGGTTCCGCACAGATACGCAGTATTTT | CSAEGFRTDTQYF
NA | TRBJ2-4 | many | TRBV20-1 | TGCAGTGCTAGAGATCTAGGCGGCCTAGCCAAAAACATTCAGTACTTC | CSARDLGGLAKNIQYF
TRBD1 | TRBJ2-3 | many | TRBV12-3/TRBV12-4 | TGTGCCAGCAGTCCCCGACAGGGGGCGCGAACAGATACGCAGTATTTT | CASSPRQGARTDTQYF
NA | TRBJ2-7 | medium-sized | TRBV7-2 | TGTGCCAGCAGCTTCATGCGACAGGATACCTACGAGCAGTACTTC | CASSFMRQDTYEQYF
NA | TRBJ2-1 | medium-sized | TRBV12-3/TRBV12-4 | TGTGCCAGTATGGGCTTCTCGATGTCCTACAATGAGCAGTTCTTC | CASMGFSMSYNEQFF
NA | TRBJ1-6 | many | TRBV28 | TGTGCCAGCAGTTTTGATGGGGAGTCACCCCTCCACTTT | CASSFDGESPLHF
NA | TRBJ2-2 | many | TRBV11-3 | TGTGCCAGCAGCTTATATGGCAGCACCGGGGAGCTGTTTTTT | CASSLYGSTGELFF
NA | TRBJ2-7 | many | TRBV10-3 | TGTGCCATCAGTGAAAGGAGTTCGTACGAGCAGTACTTC | CAISERSSYEQYF
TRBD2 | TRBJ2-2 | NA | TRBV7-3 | TGTGCCAGCAGCGTCACCGGGACTAGCGGGACGGACGGGGAGCTGTTTTTT | CASSVTGTSGTDGELFF
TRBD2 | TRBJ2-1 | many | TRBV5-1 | TGCGCCAGCCTTTTGGGAGGGGCAGGTTCCTACAATGAGCAGTTCTTC | CASLLGGAGSYNEQFF
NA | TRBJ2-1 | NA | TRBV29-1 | TGCAGCGCAAGACCGAGAGGGAATGAGCAGTTCTTC | CSARPRGNEQFF
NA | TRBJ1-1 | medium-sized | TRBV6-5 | TGTGCCAGCAGTCCCGGAGGGAACACTGAAGCTTTCTTT | CASSPGGNTEAFF
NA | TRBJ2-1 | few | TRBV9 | TGTGCCAGCAGCGTAGCCGGGACCCTCTCCTACAATGAGCAGTTCTTC | CASSVAGTLSYNEQFF
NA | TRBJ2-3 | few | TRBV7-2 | TGTGCCAGCAGCTTAGAAGTTACAGATACGCAGTATTTT | CASSLEVTDTQYF
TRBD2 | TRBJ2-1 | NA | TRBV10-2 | TGCGCCAGCAGTGAGTCGGAGGCTAGCGGGAGAGTTGAGCAGTTCTTC | CASSESEASGRVEQFF
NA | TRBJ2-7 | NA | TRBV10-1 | TGCGCCAGCAGTGACGACAGATACGAGCAGTACTTC | CASSDDRYEQYF
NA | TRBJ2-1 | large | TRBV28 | TGTGCCACCACGGCCGGAGGAACTCACTTAAACAATGAGCAGTTCTTC | CATTAGGTHLNNEQFF
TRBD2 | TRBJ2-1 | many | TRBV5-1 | TGCGCCAGCAGCTTGACTAGCGGGGGGTTCAATGAGCAGTTCTTC | CASSLTSGGFNEQFF
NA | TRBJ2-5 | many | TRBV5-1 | TGCGCCAGCAGCCCCCGTTCGGGACGATACCAAGAGACCCAGTACTTC | CASSPRSGRYQETQYF
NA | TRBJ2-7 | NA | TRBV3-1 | TGTGCCAGCAGCCTGACCGGGACCTCCTACGAGCAGTACTTC | CASSLTGTSYEQYF
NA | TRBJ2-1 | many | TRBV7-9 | TGTGCCAGCAGCTCTATCGTGGCACCCAGGGGGGTTAATGAGCAGTTCTTC | CASSSIVAPRGVNEQFF
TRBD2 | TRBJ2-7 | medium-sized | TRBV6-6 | TGTGCCAGCAGTTACCGACTAGCGGGAGCCTTTCTCTACGAGCAGTACTTC | CASSYRLAGAFLYEQYF
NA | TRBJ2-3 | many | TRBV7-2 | TGTGCCAGCAGCCGAGGGGCAGGGGATGGAGATACGCAGTATTTT | CASSRGAGDGDTQYF
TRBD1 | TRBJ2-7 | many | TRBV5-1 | TGCGCCAGCAGCCGCGGACAGGGTTACGAGCAGTACTTC | CASSRGQGYEQYF
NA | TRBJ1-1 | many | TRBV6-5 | TGTGCCAGCAGTTACTCTGTGGGGAGAAACACTGAAGCTTTCTTT | CASSYSVGRNTEAFF
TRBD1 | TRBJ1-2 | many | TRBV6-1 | TGTGCCAGCAGTGAATTCGACAGGGTTAACTATGGCTACACCTTC | CASSEFDRVNYGYTF
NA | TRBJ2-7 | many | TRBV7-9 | TGTGCCAGCAGCTTACAGACCTTCGGGTACGAGCAGTACTTC | CASSLQTFGYEQYF
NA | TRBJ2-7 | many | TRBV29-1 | TGCAGCGTTGAAGATCCTGGAAGCTACGAGCAGTACTTC | CSVEDPGSYEQYF
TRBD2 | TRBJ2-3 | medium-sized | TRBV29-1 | TGCAGCGTGGAGCGGGGGACCGATACGCAGTATTTT | CSVERGTDTQYF
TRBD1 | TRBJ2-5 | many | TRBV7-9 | TGTGCCAGCAGCCGAGGGACAGGGCGGCAAGAGACCCAGTACTTC | CASSRGTGRQETQYF